This T cell receptor beta chain stems from a study of glioma-infiltrating T cells after dendritic cell vaccination (dated by TCRdb to 2016 to 2017). Background on the whole study: A cohort of about 15 glioblastoma patients from Phase I and II dendritic cell vaccination trials was included, of whom 9 were newly diagnosed and 6 had recurrent disease. Between about 2002 and 2012, the patients were given dendritic cell vaccination pulsed with autologous tumor lysate. The vaccine consisted of monocyte-derived dendritic cells cultured less than 9 days with IL-4 and GM-CSF, then pulsed overnight with autologous tumor lysate. Each patient was given three intradermal dendritic cell vaccine injections, spaced two weeks apart, in the arm below the axilla. In glioblastoma patients vaccinated with dendritic cells, deep sequencing of TCR beta CDR3 regions served to measure the amount of tumor-infiltrating lymphocytes and to compare repertoires between tumor and blood. Survival after dendritic cell vaccination was correlated with TCR sequencing metrics, including TIL content and tumor-blood repertoire overlap. Overall study outcomes, separate from this receptor: The three-group TCR overlap response model was described as speculative and requiring prospective validation. The cohort was small and heterogeneous, only a few patients had full blood and tumor sets, and even fewer had initial-recurrent tumor pairs. After dendritic cell vaccination, a higher estimated pretreatment TIL content predicted longer time to progression and overall survival. TCR clonality showed no direct relationship with survival, which suggests that a diverse polyclonal response may matter.

The immunoSEQ assay amplified TCRB CDR3 regions from about 2 micrograms of genomic DNA, or from all available DNA when less than that amount was available. The multiplex PCR employed 60 forward primers targeting TCR V beta segments and 13 reverse primers targeting J beta segments. To estimate the number of reads per starting template, synthetic control templates were added to each sample at limiting dilution. The Illumina HiSeq System generated sequencing reads of 87 bp. The original pipeline was this. To remove PCR and sequencing errors, closely related sequences were merged with a nearest neighbor algorithm. TCR overlap was defined as the percentage of unique tumor TCR beta sequences that were also found in the peripheral blood of the same patient. This is the immuneACCESS table as TCRdb keeps it, with only in-frame sequences that have V and J called. A part of the clones is gone; compared with another copy, unresolved V genes explain less than half, and the rest is unexplained. V and J calls and clone size are given by that table; D and trimming were obtained from the DNA. The sample records approximately 64,000 clones, more than 75% of which are singletons. 9.2% of the sample goes to the ten largest clones.

Comments on this clone: The target of this receptor is not known. The record has no base qualities; no much larger clone is one base away.

Patients were selected for having adequate residual fresh-frozen tumor tissue and more than two years of available survival data. An isocitrate dehydrogenase mutation was not carried by any of the glioblastoma patients, although molecular status was otherwise variable. PBMC were collected before vaccination, two weeks after the third vaccination, and at tumor progression if tumor progression occurred. Genomic DNA was extracted with the Qiagen DNeasy Blood extraction Kit. From cysteine to phenylalanine, the CDR3 is 15 amino acids long. Left in the record is the CDR3 DNA by itself, 45 bases read in frame from the first base. Trimming leaves V shorter by 7 bases and J shorter by 3 bases, with the junction holding 5 bases beyond the gene matches. The germline V gene sets CDR1 to SNHLY and CDR2 to FYNNEI.

This sequence was found in a human donor with glioblastoma. This specimen was blood, taken before dendritic cell vaccination. The sequence is built from TRBV2 and TRBJ1-5; TRBD1 agrees with 11 junctional bases. The nucleotide sequence is given as TGTGCCAGCAACCGGGACAGGGGGTCCAATCAGCCCCAGCATTTT. Its product reads: CASNRDRGSNQPQHF.